Included here is one T cell receptor (beta chain) sequence, with context. The data are from a study of blood T cell repertoires in COVID-19. Study overall: Sites in the United States, Italy and Spain provided acute and convalescent COVID-19 samples. Nucleic acid was either cDNA or gDNA, and it came from T cells, B-cell-depleted T cells, or PBMCs.

This CDR3 has 11 residues. The germline gives CDR1 LGHDT, CDR2 YNNKEL (reference sequence). Authors' analysis steps: Quantification of nucleated cells was approximated via reference gene primer amplification. Sequenced by immunoSEQ multiplex PCR; TCRdb stores in-frame clones only, minus some. V and J calls plus clone size are reproduced from that table; the DNA served to infer D and trimming. The sample consists of tens of thousands of clones, just under 80% of them appearing once. Sequenced sample: peripheral blood. This clonotype was obtained from a human donor with active or convalescent COVID-19. The donor label of this sample is uncertain. The chain joins TRBV3-1 (or the pseudogene TRBV3-2) to TRBJ2-7, with TRBD1 matching over 8 bases. CDR3 in amino acids: CLGQVYYEQYF. The CDR3 DNA is TGTTTGGGACAGGTCTACTACGAGCAGTACTTC.